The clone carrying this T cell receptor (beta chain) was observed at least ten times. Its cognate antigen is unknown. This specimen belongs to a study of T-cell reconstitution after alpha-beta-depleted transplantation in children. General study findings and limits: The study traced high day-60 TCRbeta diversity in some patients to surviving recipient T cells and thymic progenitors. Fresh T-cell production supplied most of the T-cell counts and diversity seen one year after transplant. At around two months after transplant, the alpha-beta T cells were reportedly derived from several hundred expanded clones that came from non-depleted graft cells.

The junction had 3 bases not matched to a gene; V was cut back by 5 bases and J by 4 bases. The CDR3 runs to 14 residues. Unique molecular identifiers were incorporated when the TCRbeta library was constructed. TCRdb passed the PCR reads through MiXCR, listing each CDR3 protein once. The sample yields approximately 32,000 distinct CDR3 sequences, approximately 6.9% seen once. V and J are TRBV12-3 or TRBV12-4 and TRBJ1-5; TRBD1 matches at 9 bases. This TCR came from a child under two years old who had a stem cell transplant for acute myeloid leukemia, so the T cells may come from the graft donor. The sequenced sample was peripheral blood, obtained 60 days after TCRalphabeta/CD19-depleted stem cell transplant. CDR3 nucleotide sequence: TGTGCCAGCAGTCGGGACAGGGCGAATCAGCCCCAGCATTTT. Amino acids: CASSRDRANQPQHF.